This T cell receptor beta chain was identified during a study of shared clonotypes between healthy human individuals. Terminally differentiated effector memory CD45RA+ cells were excluded by CCR7 positive selection of CD45RO-negative cells. Germline CDR1 and CDR2: SEHNR and FQNEAQ (reference sequence). Unmatched junction bases numbered 7, after V lost 5 bases and J lost 4 bases. The CDR3 is made up of 15 amino acids. Whole-study results and caveats: In general, naive subsets displayed greater estimated richness than memory subsets did.

With respect to this clone: Its matching antigen is unknown.

Clones were read by immunoSEQ multiplex PCR, and TCRdb kept only the in-frame ones, dropping some. The sample holds around 2.1 million clones; 85% to 95% are singletons and the top ten take under 2%. V and J are TRBV7-9 and TRBJ1-4; 7 nucleotides line up with TRBD1. The source of this sequence is a man in his late teens or twenties in good health. Some clones in this sample may be carry-over from other donors' samples. Sample: naive CD8+ T cells from PBMCs. This CDR3 reads CASSAQTGYNEKLFF. For the CDR3, the DNA is TGTGCCAGCAGCGCCCAGACAGGGTATAATGAAAAACTGTTTTTT.